Below, 4 T cell receptor beta chains from the same sample are listed, as sequenced in a study of CD8 T cells in Susac syndrome. Random hexamers were used to reverse transcribe the RNA input (roughly 0.5 to 1 ug). MiXCR, applied by TCRdb to the immunoSEQ multiplex PCR reads, yields one record per CDR3 protein. The top ten hold about 0.15% of the sample, which has 210,000 or so distinct CDR3 sequences, approximately 94% seen once. The specimen sequenced was CD4+ T cells from PBMCs. These TCRs come from a human donor with Susac syndrome.

The chain has TRBV18 and TRBJ2-3; D is ambiguous. This CDR3 contains 15 residues. Germline values: CDR1 KGHSH, CDR2 LQKENI. Deletions cut 3 bases from V and 0 bases from J, with 10 bases between. This chain's CDR3 is CASSPRAPSTDTQYF. In DNA, the CDR3 is TGTGCCAGCTCACCCCGGGCTCCTAGCACAGATACGCAGTATTTT. The full variable domain, in which reference TRBV18 and TRBJ2-3 provide the parts outside the CDR3, is NAGVMQNPRHLVRRRGQEARLRCSPMKGHSHVYWYRQLPEEGLKFMVYLQKENIIDESGMPKERFSAEFPKEGPSILRIQQVVRGDSAAYFCASSPRAPSTDTQYFGPGTRLTVL.

CDR3 sequence reads: CASSFGQGANQPQHF. The CDR3 bases are TGTGCCAGCAGCTTCGGACAGGGAGCCAATCAGCCCCAGCATTTT. V usage is TRBV7-2 and J usage is TRBJ1-5, with 8 bases fitting TRBD1. The CDR3 length is 15 residues. The germline gives CDR1 SGHTA, CDR2 FQGNSA. Trimming took 3 bases from V and 3 from J; bases not matched to a gene: 4.

The chain couples TRBV11-2 to TRBJ1-3, with no clear D. V was shortened by 0 bases and J by 4 bases, with 4 bases between the two germline ends. The CDR3 extends over 13 amino acids. Germline values: CDR1 SGHAT, CDR2 FQNNGV. This chain's CDR3 is CASSLDRGNTIYF. The CDR3 nucleotides read TGTGCCAGCAGCTTAGATCGGGGAAACACCATATATTTT.

The rearrangement links TRBV5-4 to TRBJ2-2, with a weak D call TRBD2 (6 bases). V lost 0 bases to trimming and J lost 4 bases, with 13 bases between them. CDR3 length: 16 amino acids. Per germline, CDR1 SGHNT and CDR2 YYREEE (reference sequence). For the CDR3, the DNA is TGTGCCAGCAGCTTGGTGGGGGTAGCGGCCACCGGGGAGCTGTTTTTT. Translating it yields CASSLVGVAATGELFF.